This TCR beta chain came from a study of T cell repertoires in ileal Crohn's disease (dated by TCRdb to the late 2010s). Regarding the complete study: At the time of surgery, around 38% of patients were active smokers, and the median duration of disease was seven to eight years. Every patient underwent surgery because of a complication, which was stricturing disease in 61% of cases and penetrating disease in roughly 39%. A prospective multicentre cohort supplied the 55 to 65 Crohn's disease patients whose TCR repertoires were analysed. The study ran alongside a multicentre cohort designed to identify predictors of early endoscopic recurrence after ileocolonic resection. Roughly half of the patients were given postoperative therapy, with about a dozen receiving thiopurines and around 20 receiving anti-TNF agents. M6 samples consisted of neoterminal ileum biopsies collected during postoperative colonoscopy. A Rutgeerts score higher than i0 was the definition used for endoscopic postoperative recurrence. A total of approximately 170 mucosal samples from roughly 57 patients were sequenced, collected from several sites on the surgical specimen and at postoperative endoscopy. What the study reported, not specific to this receptor: The timing of postoperative endoscopy varied within the first year after surgery, and the median delay was 6.9 months. A significantly higher proportion of clonal expansions was observed in active smokers at surgery than in non-smokers (approximately 26% vs 17%, p=0.02). Mucosal CD4 and CD8 T cells were sorted and sequenced only in a subgroup of patients, whose size was not stated. Endoscopic recurrence was found to be associated with higher high-frequency clone percentages at surgery, and recurrence was observed in all patients with clonality above 26.8% (18/57). Sorted CD8 T cells carried more high-frequency clones than CD4 T cells, suggesting mucosal expansions were mainly CD8.

As for this clone: The specificity of this receptor is unknown. Qualities for individual bases were not recorded, and no much larger clone is one base off.

The label giving this sample's time point can be read as: neoterminal ileum biopsy at postoperative endoscopy, about 6 months after surgery. Adults with ileal or ileocolonic Crohn's disease and an indication for ileocolonic resection were eligible for inclusion. Whole ileal mucosal biopsies were stored frozen at -80°C before DNA extraction. A TRizol-based method was used to extract genomic DNA from the frozen whole biopsies, and the DNA was quantified with a NanoDrop 2000 spectrophotometer. For commercial TCRB immunosequencing, about 0.45 micrograms of biopsy DNA were submitted for each sample. Adaptive Biotechnology amplified CDR3 regions from genomic DNA with a two-step multiplex PCR that controlled for amplification bias. Primers covering every V and J gene segment were used in the first PCR, while barcodes and Illumina adapters were added in the second PCR. An Illumina instrument was used to sequence the CDR3 libraries. In the paper's pipeline: The analysis used both the pipelines supplied by the vendor and custom analysis of the raw data in R/Bioconductor with R version 3.3.0. Clonality, which ranges from 0 to 1, was calculated as the inverse of the normalised Shannon entropy across all productive clones. High-frequency clones were defined as the share of the repertoire taken up by the top 100 clones, keeping only clones that passed a 95% confidence test. Overlap between samples was measured with the Morisita-Horn index, while repertoire diversity was measured with the Simpson index. In TCRdb, the immuneACCESS table is reduced to in-frame sequences with V and J assigned. These tables do not hold every clone; where another copy was compared, an unresolved V gene accounts for under half, and the others remain unexplained. That table furnishes V, J and clone size, whereas the DNA furnished D and trimming. A total of about 630 clones appear in this sample, roughly 85% of them only once. Roughly 17% of the sample lies in the top ten.

Via the germline V gene, CDR1 is SQVTM and CDR2 ANQGSEA. Its CDR3 holds 13 amino acids, cysteine through phenylalanine. Solely the CDR3 DNA is kept, with 39 bases framed from the first base. The V end loses 1 base and the J end loses 6 bases, and a stretch of 10 bases separates them. This TCR derives from an adult with Crohn's disease. Recombination connected TRBV29-1 to TRBJ1-5, with a tentative D gene TRBD1 over 5 matching bases. The specimen was ileal tissue. The CDR3 reads as follows: CSVEGQGGQPQHF. The bases are TGCAGCGTTGAAGGGCAGGGTGGTCAGCCCCAGCATTTT.